This TCR beta chain was documented in a study of CD8 T cells in ankylosing spondylitis. One entry per CDR3 protein results from TCRdb running MiXCR on the 5' RACE reads. The sample has about 160,000 distinct CDR3 sequences; around 17% are singletons. At least ten counts were recorded for this clonotype. The receptor's source is a male donor with ankylosing spondylitis or in good health (not recorded which). Sequencing was carried out using blood, either unsorted or a sorted T cell fraction (not recorded which).

The CDR3 nucleotides read TGCGCCAGCAGCTTCCAGGGGTTTGAAGAGACCCAGTACTTC. Amino acid sequence: CASSFQGFEETQYF. The chain is built from TRBV5-1 and TRBJ2-5, with a possible D match to TRBD1 (6 bases). Trimming removed 2 bases from V and 3 bases from J, with 11 bases in between. The germline gives CDR1 SGHRS, CDR2 YFSETQ. The CDR3 is 14 amino acids.